This T cell receptor beta chain was found in a study of shared clonotypes between healthy human individuals. Study-level information: CD4 naive cells filled three plates per donor, CD4 memory three, CD8 naive two and CD8 memory one. Study-wide findings and caveats: Several donors held about 5% of naive CD4 clonotypes in common.

On this clone itself: The antigen is unknown.

This table comes from immunoSEQ multiplex PCR, and its TCRdb copy is limited to in-frame clones, with some not included. This sample yields fewer than 850,000 clones, of which roughly 96% are seen a single time; about 0.25% belongs to the top ten. Naivety among CD8 cells was defined by CD45RO negativity and positive CCR7 selection, thereby excluding terminally differentiated effector memory CD45RA+ cells. V was cut by 1 base and J by 4 bases, with 17 bases left in between. The CDR3 length is 16 residues. The germline CDR1 and CDR2 sequences are SGDLS and YYNGEE. Sequencing used naive CD8+ T cells sorted from blood. This TCR came from a man aged 25-40 years in good health. The chain carries TRBV9 and TRBJ2-5, with D possibly TRBD1 on 7 matching bases. CDR3 residues: CASSVKTGLGGETQYF. The CDR3 bases are TGTGCCAGCAGCGTAAAGACAGGGCTGGGGGGAGAGACCCAGTACTTC. The full variable domain, completed using reference TRBV9 and TRBJ2-5, is DSGVTQTPKHLITATGQRVTLRCSPRSGDLSVYWYQQSLDQGLQFLIQYYNGEERAKGNILERFSAQQFPDLHSELNLSSLELGDSALYFCASSVKTGLGGETQYFGPGTRLLVL.